The next 31 T cell receptor beta chains were all read from a single sample in a study of beta chain features in type 1 diabetes. The sequenced template was cDNA made from the entire isolated RNA. The repertoire was sequenced with immunoSEQ multiplex PCR; TCRdb's copy has only in-frame clones and lacks some. The profile covers 350,000 to 400,000 clones, with around 16% appearing a single time and under 0.02% taken by the ten largest. Material: naive CD4+ T cells from blood. The receptors were gathered from a woman aged 18-29 years in good health.

This clone was seen more than once but under ten times. The rearrangement joins TRBV5-1 to TRBJ1-2; 10 bases line up with TRBD1. Losses at the gene ends were 4 bases for V and 6 bases for J; bases not matched to a gene: 3. Germline CDR1 is SGHRS and CDR2 is YFSETQ. The CDR3 runs 13 residues. CDR3 sequence (DNA): TGCGCCAGCAGCGCTGGGACAGGGGATGGCTACACCTTC. Translation: CASSAGTGDGYTF. Variable domain in full (rest from reference TRBV5-1 and TRBJ1-2): KAGVTQTPRYLIKTRGQQVTLSCSPISGHRSVSWYQQTPGQGLQFLFEYFSETQRNKGNFPGRFSGRQFSNSRSEMNVSTLELGDSALYLCASSAGTGDGYTFGSGTRLTVV.

This clone was observed a handful of times. The rearrangement links TRBV4-3 to TRBJ2-3; 11 bases fit TRBD2. J lost 9 bases, V lost 4 bases, and 9 bases had no gene match. The CDR3 covers 15 residues. CDR1 is LGHNA, CDR2 YSLEER, per germline. CDR3 bases: TGCGCCAGCAGCCCGCTTATCAGGACTAGCGGGACGCAGTATTTT. Its translation is CASSPLIRTSGTQYF.

This clone turned up a few times. The chain has TRBV11-2 and TRBJ1-5, with 8 bases fitting TRBD1. Germline V CDR1 and CDR2: SGHAT, FQNNGV. J gave up 2 bases and V 7 bases, and 4 bases lay outside the gene matches. This CDR3 is built from 14 residues. CDR3 residues: CASTPDRGNQPQHF. The CDR3, as DNA: TGTGCCAGCACCCCGGACAGGGGCAATCAGCCCCAGCATTTT.

The rearrangement links TRBV29-1 to TRBJ2-2, with 11 positions matching TRBD2. CDR1 and CDR2 from the germline V gene are SQVTM and ANQGSEA. The CDR3 is made up of 16 amino acids. V was pared by 4 bases and J by 11 bases, with 15 bases of the junction left unmatched. This CDR3 reads CSVASGTSGIGGELFF. The CDR3 coding sequence is TGCAGCGTTGCCTCCGGGACTAGCGGTATCGGGGGAGAGCTGTTTTTT.

The V and J genes are TRBV30 and TRBJ1-2; 10 bases are a match to TRBD1. Per germline, CDR1 GTSNPN and CDR2 SVGIG (reference sequence). The CDR3 loop spans 16 amino acids. J lost 3 bases, V lost 4 bases, and 11 bases had no gene match. Here the CDR3 reads CAWIPKAGQGDYGYTF. In nucleotides, the CDR3 is TGTGCCTGGATTCCCAAAGCCGGACAGGGGGACTATGGCTACACCTTC.

This clone came up a few times. The V and J genes are TRBV30 and TRBJ2-1, with D hard to call. Trimming stripped 0 bases from V and 6 bases from J, with 15 bases between. This CDR3 region has 15 residues. Germline V gene sequence: CDR1 GTSNPN, CDR2 SVGIG (reference sequence). CDR3 DNA sequence: TGTGCCTGGAGTGTCATGTTTGTAGCTAGCAATGAGCAGTTCTTC. This sequence encodes CAWSVMFVASNEQFF.

The genes are TRBV15 and TRBJ2-7; 8 nucleotides match TRBD2. Trimming at V came to 0 bases and at J to 3 bases, leaving 4 bases not matched to a gene. This CDR3 is built from 15 residues. The germline V gene encodes CDR1 LNHNV and CDR2 YYDKDF (reference sequence). The CDR3 DNA reads TGTGCCACCAGCAGAGATAGCGGGAACCTCTACGAGCAGTACTTC. Translated: CATSRDSGNLYEQYF.

The chain is built from TRBV28 and TRBJ1-1; 9 bases are shared with TRBD1. This CDR3 has 13 residues. The germline CDR1 and CDR2 sequences are MDHEN and SYDVKM. V shed 7 bases, J shed 10 bases, and the junction held 10 bases outside the gene matches. CDR3 loop: CASINTGGAGAFF. DNA for the CDR3: TGTGCCAGCATCAACACAGGGGGCGCCGGAGCTTTCTTT.

The V call is TRBV4-1, the J call TRBJ2-1, with TRBD1 matching over 11 bases. CDR1 MGHRA and CDR2 YSYEKL come from the germline V gene. CDR3 length equals 17 residues. V lost 4 bases to trimming and J lost 9 bases; unmatched junction nucleotides: 14. Here the CDR3 DNA reads TGCGCCAGCAGCCGGAATGGCCTCCGGGACAGGGGGGGTGAGCAGTTCTTC. This codes for CASSRNGLRDRGGEQFF.

This clone occurred a few times. The chain combines TRBV11-2 with TRBJ2-7, with a possible D match to TRBD1 (5 bases). The V end was cut by 3 bases, the J end by 2 bases, with 8 bases between. CDR1 and CDR2 (germline): SGHAT, FQNNGV. The CDR3 is 13 residues long. CDR3 loop: CASSFDRAYEQYF. The CDR3 DNA reads as TGTGCCAGCAGCTTCGACAGAGCCTACGAGCAGTACTTC.

This clone was detected only once. The rearrangement joins TRBV30 to TRBJ1-5; TRBD1 is a possible D gene (5 bases). The CDR3 loop spans 12 amino acids. Deletions cut 2 bases from V and 6 bases from J, with 8 bases between. The germline CDR1 and CDR2 sequences are GTSNPN and SVGIG (reference sequence). The chain's CDR3 is CAWSFQGQPQHF. The CDR3 DNA reads as TGTGCCTGGAGTTTCCAGGGTCAGCCCCAGCATTTT.

This clone was detected a few times. This chain uses TRBV14 with TRBJ2-7, with D possibly being TRBD1 (6 bases). The CDR3 loop spans 15 amino acids. CDR1 is SGHDN and CDR2 is FVKESK in the germline V gene. The V end lost 4 bases, the J end lost 2 bases, and 15 bases lay between the germline ends. CDR3: CASSLRAGQPYEQYF. The CDR3 DNA sequence: TGTGCCAGCAGCCTTCGAGCAGGACAGCCCTACGAGCAGTACTTC.

The rearrangement links TRBV30 to TRBJ1-1; weak D call: TRBD1 (6 bases). This CDR3 is built from 14 residues. The germline CDR1 and CDR2 sequences are GTSNPN and SVGIG (reference sequence). The V end was cut by 0 bases, the J end by 5 bases, with 13 bases between. CDR3 DNA: TGTGCCTGGAGTGTAGTTCAGGGGTGGACTGAAGCTTTCTTT. This translates into CAWSVVQGWTEAFF.

The gene calls are TRBV28 and TRBJ1-5; D remains unclear. This CDR3 comprises 14 residues. Germline-derived CDR1 and CDR2 are MDHEN and SYDVKM. Deletions cut 10 bases from V and 0 bases from J, with 13 bases between. The CDR3 DNA reads TGTGCCACCCTACCCTCGGTTAGCAATCAGCCCCAGCATTTT. Amino acid sequence: CATLPSVSNQPQHF.

The rearrangement links TRBV7-8 to TRBJ2-4, with 9 bases that match TRBD1. CDR1 is SGHVS, CDR2 FQNEAQ, per germline. Losses at the gene ends were 5 bases for V and 6 bases for J; bases not matched to a gene: 8. This CDR3 has 15 residues. DNA for the CDR3: TGTGCCAGCAGCCACGCCGGGACAGGGTTAAACATTCAGTACTTC. This translates into CASSHAGTGLNIQYF. The full variable domain, in which reference TRBV7-8 and TRBJ2-4 provide the parts outside the CDR3, is GAGVSQSPRYKVAKRGQDVALRCDPISGHVSLFWYQQALGQGPEFLTYFQNEAQLDKSGLPSDRFFAERPEGSVSTLKIQRTQQEDSAVYLCASSHAGTGLNIQYFGAGTRLSVL.

V gene TRBV18 combines with J gene TRBJ1-4; D is unresolved. The CDR3 is 14 amino acids. Trimming cost V 3 bases and J 6 bases, with 11 bases left between them. CDR1 and CDR2 from the germline V gene are KGHSH and LQKENI. The CDR3 is CASSPVRGDEKLFF. The CDR3, as DNA: TGTGCCAGCTCACCGGTCCGAGGTGATGAAAAACTGTTTTTT.

The chain employs TRBV15 and TRBJ2-5, with 10 nucleotides matching TRBD2. V dropped 2 bases and J dropped 4; count of bases not matched to a gene: 10. Germline V gene sequence: CDR1 LNHNV, CDR2 YYDKDF (reference sequence). CDR3 length: 17 amino acids. The CDR3 sequence: CATSRRLAGPARETQYF. Here the CDR3 DNA reads TGTGCCACCAGCAGACGACTAGCGGGTCCGGCCCGAGAGACCCAGTACTTC.

This clone has a handful of counts. V and J are TRBV5-1 and TRBJ2-1, with 8 nucleotides matching TRBD1. The germline V gene has CDR1 SGHRS and CDR2 YFSETQ. The V segment lost 0 bases and the J segment 2 bases; nucleotides outside the gene matches: 7. CDR3 size: 17 residues. CDR3 region: CASSLAFRTGPYNEQFF. CDR3 bases: TGCGCCAGCAGCTTGGCTTTTCGGACAGGGCCCTACAATGAGCAGTTCTTC.

Written as DNA, the CDR3 is TGTGCCAGTAGTTCGTACCACAGAGATATCAACTATGGCTACACCTTC. Protein: CASSSYHRDINYGYTF. The chain joins TRBV19 to TRBJ1-2; no definite D call. This CDR3 region has 16 residues. The V gene lost 5 bases and the J gene lost 2 bases, with 18 bases spanning the gap. The germline V gene has CDR1 LNHDA and CDR2 SQIVND (reference sequence).

This clone was seen only a few times. The chain carries TRBV4-3 and TRBJ2-1; 7 bases fit TRBD1. The CDR3 contains 16 residues. The V gene's germline CDR1 is LGHNA and CDR2 YSLEER. The junction had 7 bases not matched to a gene; V was cut back by 3 bases and J by 2 bases. The CDR3 loop is CASSHLQGHAYNEQFF. The CDR3 DNA reads as TGCGCCAGCAGCCATCTACAGGGGCACGCCTACAATGAGCAGTTCTTC.

This chain joins TRBV18 and TRBJ1-2; 7 nucleotides line up with TRBD1. The CDR3 totals 14 residues. Per germline, CDR1 KGHSH and CDR2 LQKENI. The J segment lost 8 bases and the V segment lost 3 bases, leaving 9 bases of the junction unmatched. CDR3 protein: CASSPGTVKGGYTF. The CDR3 region has the DNA TGTGCCAGCTCACCTGGGACAGTCAAGGGGGGCTACACCTTC.

The CDR3 DNA follows: TGTGCCAGTAGTATAGTGCAGGGCCTGTTTAGCAATCAGCCCCAGCATTTT. It specifies CASSIVQGLFSNQPQHF. The chain recombines TRBV19 with TRBJ1-5; D is possibly TRBD1 (5 bases). The CDR3 extends over 17 amino acids. V lost 1 base and J 0 bases, leaving 13 bases between the germline ends. Looked up from germline, CDR1 is LNHDA and CDR2 is SQIVND (reference sequence).

The sample holds a few counts of this clone. The chain is built from TRBV29-1 and TRBJ2-5, with TRBD2 identical over 11 bases. CDR3 length equals 13 residues. Losses at the gene ends were 6 bases for V and 4 bases for J; bases not matched to a gene: 4. Germline CDR1 reads SQVTM; CDR2 reads ANQGSEA. The CDR3: CSVDGLAGETQYF. The CDR3 DNA sequence: TGCAGCGTGGACGGACTAGCGGGAGAGACCCAGTACTTC.

V usage is TRBV18 and J usage is TRBJ2-7; 11 bases fit TRBD2. Germline CDR1 KGHSH, CDR2 LQKENI. J was trimmed by 2 bases and V by 6 bases; bases with no gene match: 6. This CDR3 spans 15 amino acids. CDR3 residues: CASSDGTSGPYEQYF. Written as DNA, the CDR3 is TGTGCCAGCTCGGACGGGACTAGCGGACCCTACGAGCAGTACTTC.

This clone was seen a few times. The CDR3 DNA is TGTGCCAGCAGCTTACAGGGACTAGCGGGAGTTCGGGCCGGGGAGCTGTTTTTT. Residues: CASSLQGLAGVRAGELFF. The rearrangement joins TRBV7-2 to TRBJ2-2; 14 bases align to TRBD2. The J segment lost 6 bases and the V segment lost 2 bases, leaving 8 bases of the junction unmatched. The CDR3 runs to 18 residues. From germline, CDR1 is SGHTA and CDR2 FQGNSA.

The V call is TRBV15, the J call TRBJ2-5, with TRBD2 as a possible D gene (5 bases). V was cut by 1 base and J by 0 bases, with 6 bases left in between. Looked up from germline, CDR1 is LNHNV and CDR2 is YYDKDF (reference sequence). The CDR3 extends over 14 amino acids. The DNA of the CDR3 is TGTGCCACCAGCAGAGCGGGAAACCAAGAGACCCAGTACTTC. Residues: CATSRAGNQETQYF.

The chain employs TRBV28 and TRBJ2-5; D might be TRBD2 (5 bases). CDR1 is MDHEN and CDR2 is SYDVKM in the germline V gene. CDR3 size: 15 residues. Trimming stripped 6 bases from V and 4 bases from J, with 18 bases between. CDR3 residues: CASRTQAPGRETQYF. Written as DNA, the CDR3 is TGTGCCAGCAGGACACAAGCCCCTGGGAGAGAGACCCAGTACTTC.

CDR3 amino acids: CASSVDVEGEQFF. The DNA of the CDR3 is TGTGCCAGCAGCGTAGACGTGGAGGGTGAGCAGTTCTTC. The chain has TRBV9 and TRBJ2-1, with a tentative D call TRBD2 (6 bases). Trimming left V 0 bases short and J 9 bases short, with 10 bases between. Germline V CDR1 and CDR2: SGDLS, YYNGEE. This CDR3 region has 13 residues.

The chain carries TRBV30 and TRBJ1-5; the D gene is possibly TRBD1 (5 bases). The germline V and J ends were trimmed by 2 bases and 7 bases, with 18 bases remaining between them. Germline V gives CDR1 GTSNPN, CDR2 SVGIG (reference sequence). The CDR3 covers 15 residues. CDR3 coding DNA: TGTGCCTGGAGTCAACCACCCCAGGGAAACCAGCCCCAGCATTTT. Residues: CAWSQPPQGNQPQHF. Based on the CDR3 plus reference TRBV30 and TRBJ1-5, the full variable domain is SQTIHQWPATLVQPVGSPLSLECTVEGTSNPNLYWYRQAAGRGLQLLFYSVGIGQISSEVPQNLSASRPQDRQFILSSKKLLLSDSGFYLCAWSQPPQGNQPQHFGDGTRLSIL.

J is TRBJ1-1 and V is TRBV19, with D tentatively TRBD1 (5 bases). The germline V gene has CDR1 LNHDA and CDR2 SQIVND (reference sequence). Trimming took 8 bases from V and 3 from J, leaving 16 bases between them. The CDR3 is made up of 14 amino acids. Here the CDR3 DNA reads TGTGCCAGTCGGCAGGGTGGTATCGACACTGAAGCTTTCTTT. This gives the protein CASRQGGIDTEAFF.

This clone was found a few times. The chain has TRBV5-1 and TRBJ2-1, with 10 bases aligning to TRBD2. Per germline, CDR1 SGHRS and CDR2 YFSETQ. V shed 0 bases and J 7 bases; nucleotides not matched to a gene: 10. The CDR3 contains 17 residues. CDR3 sequence reads: CASSLAVAGGPLNEQFF. The CDR3 DNA sequence: TGCGCCAGCAGCTTGGCCGTAGCGGGAGGACCGCTGAATGAGCAGTTCTTC.